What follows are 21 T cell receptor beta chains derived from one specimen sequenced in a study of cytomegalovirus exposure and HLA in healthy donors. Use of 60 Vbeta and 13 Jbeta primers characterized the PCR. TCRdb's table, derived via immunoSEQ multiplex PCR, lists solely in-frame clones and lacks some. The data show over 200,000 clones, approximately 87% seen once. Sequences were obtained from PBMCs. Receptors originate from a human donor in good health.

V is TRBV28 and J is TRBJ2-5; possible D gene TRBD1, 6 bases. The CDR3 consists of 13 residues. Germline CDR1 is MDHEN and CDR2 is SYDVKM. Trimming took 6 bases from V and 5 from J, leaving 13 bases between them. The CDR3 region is CASRWGQVETQYF. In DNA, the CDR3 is TGTGCCAGCAGGTGGGGGCAGGTCGAGACCCAGTACTTC.

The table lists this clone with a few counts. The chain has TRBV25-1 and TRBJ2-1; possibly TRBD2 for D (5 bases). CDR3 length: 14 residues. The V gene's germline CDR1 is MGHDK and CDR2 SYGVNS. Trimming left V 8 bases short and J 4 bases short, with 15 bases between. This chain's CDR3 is CASGTGSAYNEQFF. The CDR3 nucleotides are TGTGCCAGCGGCACGGGATCTGCATACAATGAGCAGTTCTTC.

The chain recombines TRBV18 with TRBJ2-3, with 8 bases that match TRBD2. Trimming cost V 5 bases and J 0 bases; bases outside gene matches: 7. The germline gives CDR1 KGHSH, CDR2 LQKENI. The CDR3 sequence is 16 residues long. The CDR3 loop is CASSATSGSSTDTQYF. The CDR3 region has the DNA TGTGCCAGCTCAGCAACTAGCGGATCTAGCACAGATACGCAGTATTTT.

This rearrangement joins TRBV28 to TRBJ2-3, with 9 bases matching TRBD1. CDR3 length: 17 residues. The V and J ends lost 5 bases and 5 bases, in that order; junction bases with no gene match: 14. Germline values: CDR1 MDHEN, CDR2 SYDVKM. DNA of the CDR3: TGTGCCAGCAGTCCTGGCCGGGACAGGGATCTGGGAGATACGCAGTATTTT. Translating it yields CASSPGRDRDLGDTQYF.

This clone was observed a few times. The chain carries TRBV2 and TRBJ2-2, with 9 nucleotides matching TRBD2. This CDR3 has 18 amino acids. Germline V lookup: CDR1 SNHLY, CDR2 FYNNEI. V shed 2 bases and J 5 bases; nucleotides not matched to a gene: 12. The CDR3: CASSESTLAGVETGELFF. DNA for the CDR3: TGTGCCAGCAGTGAATCTACCTTAGCGGGAGTGGAGACCGGGGAGCTGTTTTTT.

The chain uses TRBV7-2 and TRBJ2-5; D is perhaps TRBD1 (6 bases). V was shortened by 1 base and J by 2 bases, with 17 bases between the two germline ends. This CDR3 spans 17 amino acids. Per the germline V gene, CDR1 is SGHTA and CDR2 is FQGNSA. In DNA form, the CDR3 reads TGTGCCAGCAGCTTAGTGGGTCTGAGGGGGTGGCAAGAGACCCAGTACTTC. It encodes CASSLVGLRGWQETQYF.

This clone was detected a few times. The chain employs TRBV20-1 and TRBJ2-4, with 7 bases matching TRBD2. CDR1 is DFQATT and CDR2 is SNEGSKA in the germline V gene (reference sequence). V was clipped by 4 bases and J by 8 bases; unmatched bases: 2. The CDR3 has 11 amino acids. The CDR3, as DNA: TGCAGTGCTAAGAGCGGGGACATTCAGTACTTC. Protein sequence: CSAKSGDIQYF.

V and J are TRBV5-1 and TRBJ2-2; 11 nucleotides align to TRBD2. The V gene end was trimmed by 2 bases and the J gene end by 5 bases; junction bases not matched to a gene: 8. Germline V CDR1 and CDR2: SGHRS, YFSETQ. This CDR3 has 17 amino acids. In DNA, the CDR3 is TGCGCCAGCAGCTTACCTTCTAGCGGGAGGTTAACCGGGGAGCTGTTTTTT. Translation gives CASSLPSSGRLTGELFF.

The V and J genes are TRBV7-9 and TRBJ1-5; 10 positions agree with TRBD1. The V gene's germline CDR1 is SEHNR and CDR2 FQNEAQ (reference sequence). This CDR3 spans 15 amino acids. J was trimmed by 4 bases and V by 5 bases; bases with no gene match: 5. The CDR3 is CASSPGTGDNQPQHF. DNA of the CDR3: TGTGCCAGCAGCCCCGGGACAGGGGATAATCAGCCCCAGCATTTT.

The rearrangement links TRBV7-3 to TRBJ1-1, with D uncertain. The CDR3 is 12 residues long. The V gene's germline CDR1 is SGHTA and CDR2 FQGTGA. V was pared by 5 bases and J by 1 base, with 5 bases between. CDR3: CASSQENTEAFF. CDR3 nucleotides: TGTGCCAGCAGCCAGGAGAACACTGAAGCTTTCTTT.

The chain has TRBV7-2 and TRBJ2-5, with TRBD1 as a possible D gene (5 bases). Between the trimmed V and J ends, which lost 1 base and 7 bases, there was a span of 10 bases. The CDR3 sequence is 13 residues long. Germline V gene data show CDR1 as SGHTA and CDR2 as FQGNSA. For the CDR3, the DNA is TGTGCCAGCAGCTTAGACACAGGAGTGACCCAGTACTTC. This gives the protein CASSLDTGVTQYF.

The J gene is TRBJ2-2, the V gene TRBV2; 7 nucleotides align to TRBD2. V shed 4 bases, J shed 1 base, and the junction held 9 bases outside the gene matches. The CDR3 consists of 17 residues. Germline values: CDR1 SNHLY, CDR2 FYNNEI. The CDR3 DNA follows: TGTGCCAGCAGTGCAAATCTAGCGGAAAGGAACACCGGGGAGCTGTTTTTT. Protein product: CASSANLAERNTGELFF.

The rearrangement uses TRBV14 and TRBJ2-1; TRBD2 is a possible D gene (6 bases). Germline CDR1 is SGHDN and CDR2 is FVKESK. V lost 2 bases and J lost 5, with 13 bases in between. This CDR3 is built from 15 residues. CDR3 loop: CASSQSWGVDNEQFF. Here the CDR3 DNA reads TGTGCCAGCAGCCAATCCTGGGGGGTGGACAATGAGCAGTTCTTC.

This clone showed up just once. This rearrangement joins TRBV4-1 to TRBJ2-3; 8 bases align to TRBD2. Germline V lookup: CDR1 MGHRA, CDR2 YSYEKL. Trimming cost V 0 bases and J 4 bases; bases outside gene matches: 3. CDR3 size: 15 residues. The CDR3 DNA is TGCGCCAGCAGCCAAGATGAACTAGCGGCAGATACGCAGTATTTT. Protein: CASSQDELAADTQYF.

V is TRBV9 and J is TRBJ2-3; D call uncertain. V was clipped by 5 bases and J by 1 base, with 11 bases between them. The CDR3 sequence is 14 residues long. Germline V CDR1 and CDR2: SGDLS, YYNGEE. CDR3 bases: TGTGCCAGCAGTCTCAAAACGGGCACAGATACGCAGTATTTT. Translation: CASSLKTGTDTQYF.

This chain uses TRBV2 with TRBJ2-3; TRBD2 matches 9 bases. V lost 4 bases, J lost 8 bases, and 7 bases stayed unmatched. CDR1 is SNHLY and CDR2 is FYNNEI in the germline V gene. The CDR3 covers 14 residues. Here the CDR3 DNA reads TGTGCCAGCAGTGCTAGCGGGGCGGGATCTACGCAGTATTTT. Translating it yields CASSASGAGSTQYF.

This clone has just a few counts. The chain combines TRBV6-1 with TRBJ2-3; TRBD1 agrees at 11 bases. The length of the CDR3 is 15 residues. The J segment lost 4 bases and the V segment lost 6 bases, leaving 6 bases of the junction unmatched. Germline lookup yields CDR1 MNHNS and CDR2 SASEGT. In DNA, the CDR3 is TGTGCCAGCAGCTGGACAGGGGGCGAGGCAGATACGCAGTATTTT. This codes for CASSWTGGEADTQYF.

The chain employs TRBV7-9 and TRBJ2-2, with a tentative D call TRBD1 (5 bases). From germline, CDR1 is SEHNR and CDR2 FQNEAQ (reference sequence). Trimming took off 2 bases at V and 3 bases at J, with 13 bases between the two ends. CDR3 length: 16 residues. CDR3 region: CASSLLGQGDTGELFF. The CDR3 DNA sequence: TGTGCCAGCAGCTTACTCGGGCAGGGTGACACCGGGGAGCTGTTTTTT.

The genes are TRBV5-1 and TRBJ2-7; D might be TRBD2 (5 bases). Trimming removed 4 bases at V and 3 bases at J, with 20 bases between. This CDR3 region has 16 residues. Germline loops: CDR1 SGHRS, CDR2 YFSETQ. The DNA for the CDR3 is TGCGCCAGCAGCGCGTCGGACTCTTTTCCTCACTACGAGCAGTACTTC. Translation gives CASSASDSFPHYEQYF.

As DNA, the CDR3 is TGTGCCAGCAGCCCCGGAGGGCTAGCGGGAGCGGTAAACAATGAGCAGTTCTTC. Amino acids: CASSPGGLAGAVNNEQFF. The V and J genes are TRBV5-4 and TRBJ2-1; 10 positions match TRBD2. Germline loops: CDR1 SGHNT, CDR2 YYREEE (reference sequence). Germline trimming cut 4 bases from V and 5 bases from J; bases unmatched to any gene: 15. The CDR3 totals 18 residues.

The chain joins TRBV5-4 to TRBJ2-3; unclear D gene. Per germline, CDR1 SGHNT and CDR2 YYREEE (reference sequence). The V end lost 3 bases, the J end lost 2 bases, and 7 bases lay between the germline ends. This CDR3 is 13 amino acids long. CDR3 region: CASSSTFTDTQYF. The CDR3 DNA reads TGTGCCAGCAGCTCGACTTTCACAGATACGCAGTATTTT.